This T cell receptor beta chain was sequenced during a study of human T cells and chemical hapten exposure. Study in general: The sensitizer, 2% DPC, was used on around 2 cm by around 2 cm of upper inner arm skin.

Authors' methods: Counting gave a median of approximately 97,000 TCRs per sample, with values ranging from about 23,224 to 690,600. TCRdb fed the RACE reads into MiXCR, producing one record per CDR3 protein. TCRdb, not the original authors, processed these V and J calls. Seen here are roughly 100,000 distinct CDR3 sequences, 12% observed once, and the top ten hold 1.5% to 2%. The time point denotes: pre-sensitization, week 0. Described treatment: therapeutic diphenylcyclopropenone sensitization with weekly scalp DPC. Extraction yielded total RNA from whole blood (unfractionated). CDR3 length equals 12 residues. V shed 4 bases and J shed 6 bases, with 7 bases lying between them. In this sample, this clonotype turned up a few times.

The sequenced sample was whole blood, obtained in connection with sensitization to the hapten diphenylcyclopropenone (DPC). The rearrangement joins TRBV12-3 or TRBV12-4 to TRBJ1-5; unclear D gene. The sequence was obtained from a woman in her fifties or sixties with alopecia areata. Some clones in this sample may be carry-over from other donors' samples. The CDR3 DNA is TGTGCCAGCAGTTCTGACACTCAGCCCCAGCATTTT. It encodes CASSSDTQPQHF.